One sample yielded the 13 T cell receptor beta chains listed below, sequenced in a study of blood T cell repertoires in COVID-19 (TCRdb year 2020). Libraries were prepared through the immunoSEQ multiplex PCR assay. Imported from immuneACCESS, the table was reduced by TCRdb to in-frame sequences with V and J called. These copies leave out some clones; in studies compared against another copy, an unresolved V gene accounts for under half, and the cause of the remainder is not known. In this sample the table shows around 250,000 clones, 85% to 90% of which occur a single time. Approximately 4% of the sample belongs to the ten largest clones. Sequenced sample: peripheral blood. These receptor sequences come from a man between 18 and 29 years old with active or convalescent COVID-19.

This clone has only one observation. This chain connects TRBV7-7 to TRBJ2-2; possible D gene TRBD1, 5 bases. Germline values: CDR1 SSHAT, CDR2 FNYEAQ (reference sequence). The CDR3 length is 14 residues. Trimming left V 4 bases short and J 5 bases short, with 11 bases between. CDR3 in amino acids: CASSSRAGTGELFF. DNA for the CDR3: TGTGCCAGCAGCTCAAGGGCAGGGACCGGGGAGCTGTTTTTT. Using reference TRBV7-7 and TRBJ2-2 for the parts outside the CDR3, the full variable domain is GAGVSQSPRYKVTKRGQDVTLRCDPISSHATLYWYQQALGQGPEFLTYFNYEAQPDKSGLPSDRFSAERPEGSISTLTIQRTEQRDSAMYRCASSSRAGTGELFFGEGSRLTVL.

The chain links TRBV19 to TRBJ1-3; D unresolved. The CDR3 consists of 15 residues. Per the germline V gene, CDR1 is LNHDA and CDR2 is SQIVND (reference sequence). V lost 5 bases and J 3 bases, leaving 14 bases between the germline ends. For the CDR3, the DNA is TGTGCCAGTAGTCTGACTGCCTTTGGTGGAAACACCATATATTTT. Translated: CASSLTAFGGNTIYF.

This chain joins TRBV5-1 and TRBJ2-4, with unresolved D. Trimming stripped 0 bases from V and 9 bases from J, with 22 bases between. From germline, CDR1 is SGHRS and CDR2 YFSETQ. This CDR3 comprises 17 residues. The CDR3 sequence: CASSLAPLFSNGGIQYF. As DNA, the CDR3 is TGCGCCAGCAGCTTGGCCCCCCTTTTCTCTAATGGCGGCATTCAGTACTTC.

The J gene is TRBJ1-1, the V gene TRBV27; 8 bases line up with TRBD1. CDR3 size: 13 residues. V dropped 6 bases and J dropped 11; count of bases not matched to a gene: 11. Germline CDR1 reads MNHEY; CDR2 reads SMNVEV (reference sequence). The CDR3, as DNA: TGTGCCAGCAGCCAATCGCCGGGACAGGCCGCTTTCTTT. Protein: CASSQSPGQAAFF.

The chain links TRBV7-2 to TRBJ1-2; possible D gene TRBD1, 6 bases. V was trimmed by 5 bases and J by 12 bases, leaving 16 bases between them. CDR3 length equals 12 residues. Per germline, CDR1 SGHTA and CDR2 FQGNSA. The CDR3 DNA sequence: TGTGCCAGCAGCCCGCCGGGACAAGTTGACACCTTC. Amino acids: CASSPPGQVDTF.

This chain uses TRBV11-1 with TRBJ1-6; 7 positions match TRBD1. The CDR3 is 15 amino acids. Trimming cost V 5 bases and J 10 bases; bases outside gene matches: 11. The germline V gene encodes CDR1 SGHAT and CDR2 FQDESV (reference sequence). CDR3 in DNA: TGTGCCAGCAGCCCTCTCCAGGGGGAGAGCTCACCCCTCCACTTT. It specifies CASSPLQGESSPLHF.

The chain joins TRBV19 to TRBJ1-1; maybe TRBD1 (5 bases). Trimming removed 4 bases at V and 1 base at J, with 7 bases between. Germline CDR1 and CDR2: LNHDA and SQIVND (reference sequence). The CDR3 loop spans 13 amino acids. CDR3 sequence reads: CASSTTGNTEAFF. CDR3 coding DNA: TGTGCCAGTAGTACAACAGGGAACACTGAAGCTTTCTTT. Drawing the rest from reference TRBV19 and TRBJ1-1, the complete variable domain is DGGITQSPKYLFRKEGQNVTLSCEQNLNHDAMYWYRQDPGQGLRLIYYSQIVNDFQKGDIAEGYSVSREKKESFPLTVTSAQKNPTAFYLCASSTTGNTEAFFGQGTRLTVV.

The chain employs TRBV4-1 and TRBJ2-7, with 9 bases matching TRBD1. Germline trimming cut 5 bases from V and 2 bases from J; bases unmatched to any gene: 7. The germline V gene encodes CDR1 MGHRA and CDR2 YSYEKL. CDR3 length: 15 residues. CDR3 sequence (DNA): TGCGCCAGCAGCGGGCCCGGGACAGGGACCTACGAGCAGTACTTC. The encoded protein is CASSGPGTGTYEQYF.

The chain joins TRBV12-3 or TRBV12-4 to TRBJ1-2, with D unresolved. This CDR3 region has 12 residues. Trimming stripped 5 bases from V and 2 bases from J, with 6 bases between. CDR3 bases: TGTGCCAGCAGTGACGGGAACTATGGCTACACCTTC. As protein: CASSDGNYGYTF.

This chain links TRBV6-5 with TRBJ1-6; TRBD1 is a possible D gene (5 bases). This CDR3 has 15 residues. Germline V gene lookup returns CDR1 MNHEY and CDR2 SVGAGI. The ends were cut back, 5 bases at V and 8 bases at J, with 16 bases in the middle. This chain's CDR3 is CASSQPGLGHSPLHF. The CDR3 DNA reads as TGTGCCAGCAGTCAGCCGGGACTGGGACATTCACCCCTCCACTTT.

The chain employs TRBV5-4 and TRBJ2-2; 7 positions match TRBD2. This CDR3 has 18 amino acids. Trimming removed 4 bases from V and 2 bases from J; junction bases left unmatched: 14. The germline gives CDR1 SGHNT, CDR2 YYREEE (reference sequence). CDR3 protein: CASSRAGSRVANTGELFF. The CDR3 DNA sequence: TGTGCCAGCAGCAGAGCGGGGTCCCGAGTTGCAAACACCGGGGAGCTGTTTTTT.

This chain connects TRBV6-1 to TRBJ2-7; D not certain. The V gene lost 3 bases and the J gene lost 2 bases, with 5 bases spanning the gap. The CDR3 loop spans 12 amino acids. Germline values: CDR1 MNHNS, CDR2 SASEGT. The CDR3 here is CASSERTYEQYF. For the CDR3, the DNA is TGTGCCAGCAGTGAGCGGACCTACGAGCAGTACTTC.

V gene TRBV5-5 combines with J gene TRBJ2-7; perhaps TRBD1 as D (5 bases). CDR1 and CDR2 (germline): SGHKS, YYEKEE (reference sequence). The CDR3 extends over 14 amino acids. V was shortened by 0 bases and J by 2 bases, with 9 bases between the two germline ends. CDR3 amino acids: CASSLADSPYEQYF. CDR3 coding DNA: TGTGCCAGCAGCTTGGCCGACAGTCCCTACGAGCAGTACTTC.